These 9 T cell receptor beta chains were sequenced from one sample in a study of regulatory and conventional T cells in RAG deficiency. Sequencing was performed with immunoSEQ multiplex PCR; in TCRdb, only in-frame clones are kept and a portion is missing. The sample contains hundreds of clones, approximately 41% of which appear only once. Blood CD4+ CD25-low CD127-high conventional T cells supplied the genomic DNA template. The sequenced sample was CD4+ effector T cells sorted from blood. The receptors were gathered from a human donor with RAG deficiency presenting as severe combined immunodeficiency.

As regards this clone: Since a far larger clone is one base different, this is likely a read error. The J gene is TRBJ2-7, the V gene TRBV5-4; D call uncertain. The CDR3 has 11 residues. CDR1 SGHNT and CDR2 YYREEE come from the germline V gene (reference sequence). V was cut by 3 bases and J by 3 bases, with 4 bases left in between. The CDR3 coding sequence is TGTGCCAGCAGCTCCTACTACGAGCAGTACTTC. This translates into CASSSYYEQYF. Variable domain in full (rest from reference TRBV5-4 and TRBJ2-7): ETGVTQSPTHLIKTRGQQVTLRCSSQSGHNTVSWYQQALGQGPQFIFQYYREEENGRGNFPPRFSGLQFPNYSSELNVNALELDDSALYLCASSSYYEQYFGPGTRLTVT.

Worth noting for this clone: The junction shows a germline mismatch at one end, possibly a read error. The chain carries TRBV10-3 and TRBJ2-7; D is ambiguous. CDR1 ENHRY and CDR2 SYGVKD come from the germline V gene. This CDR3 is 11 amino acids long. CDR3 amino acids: CASSSYYEQYF. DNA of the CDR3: TGTGCCAGCAGTTCCTACTACGAGCAGTACTTC.

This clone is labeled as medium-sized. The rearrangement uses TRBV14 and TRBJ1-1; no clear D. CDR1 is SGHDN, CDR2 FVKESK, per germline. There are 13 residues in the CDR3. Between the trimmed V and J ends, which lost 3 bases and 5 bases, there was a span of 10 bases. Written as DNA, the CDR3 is TGTGCCAGCAGCCACCGGGCACAGACTGAAGCTTTCTTT. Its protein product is CASSHRAQTEAFF.

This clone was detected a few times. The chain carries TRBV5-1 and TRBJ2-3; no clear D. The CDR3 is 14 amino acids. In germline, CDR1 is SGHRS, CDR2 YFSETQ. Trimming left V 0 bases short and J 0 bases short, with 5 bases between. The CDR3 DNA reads TGCGCCAGCAGCTTGGTCCGGAGCACAGATACGCAGTATTTT. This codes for CASSLVRSTDTQYF.

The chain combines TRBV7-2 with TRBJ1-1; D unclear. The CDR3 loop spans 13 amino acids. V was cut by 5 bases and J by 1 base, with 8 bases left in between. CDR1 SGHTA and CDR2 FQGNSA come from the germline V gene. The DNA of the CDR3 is TGTGCCAGCAGCAACCCAACGAACACTGAAGCTTTCTTT. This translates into CASSNPTNTEAFF.

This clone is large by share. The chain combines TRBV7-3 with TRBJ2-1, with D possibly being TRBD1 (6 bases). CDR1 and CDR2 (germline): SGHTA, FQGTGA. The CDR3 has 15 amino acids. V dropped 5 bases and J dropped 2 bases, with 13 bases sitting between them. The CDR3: CASSLGTITYNEQFF. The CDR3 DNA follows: TGTGCCAGCAGCCTTGGGACAATTACCTACAATGAGCAGTTCTTC.

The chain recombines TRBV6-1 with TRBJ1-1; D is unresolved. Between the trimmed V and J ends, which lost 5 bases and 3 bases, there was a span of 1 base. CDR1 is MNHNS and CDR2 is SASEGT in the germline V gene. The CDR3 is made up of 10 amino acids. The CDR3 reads CASSYTEAFF. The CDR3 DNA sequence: TGTGCCAGCAGTTACACTGAAGCTTTCTTT.

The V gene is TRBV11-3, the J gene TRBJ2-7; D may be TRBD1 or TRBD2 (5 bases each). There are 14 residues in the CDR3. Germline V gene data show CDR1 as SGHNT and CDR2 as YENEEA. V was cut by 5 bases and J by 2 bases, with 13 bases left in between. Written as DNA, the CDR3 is TGTGCCAGCAGCGCCCGGGACGGGGCCTACGAGCAGTACTTC. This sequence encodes CASSARDGAYEQYF.

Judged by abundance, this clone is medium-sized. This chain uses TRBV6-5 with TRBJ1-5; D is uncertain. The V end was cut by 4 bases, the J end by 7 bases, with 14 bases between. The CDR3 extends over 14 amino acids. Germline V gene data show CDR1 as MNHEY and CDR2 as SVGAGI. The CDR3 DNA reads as TGTGCCAGCAGTTCTAGAGGCCGGGGACAGCCCCAGCATTTT. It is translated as CASSSRGRGQPQHF.